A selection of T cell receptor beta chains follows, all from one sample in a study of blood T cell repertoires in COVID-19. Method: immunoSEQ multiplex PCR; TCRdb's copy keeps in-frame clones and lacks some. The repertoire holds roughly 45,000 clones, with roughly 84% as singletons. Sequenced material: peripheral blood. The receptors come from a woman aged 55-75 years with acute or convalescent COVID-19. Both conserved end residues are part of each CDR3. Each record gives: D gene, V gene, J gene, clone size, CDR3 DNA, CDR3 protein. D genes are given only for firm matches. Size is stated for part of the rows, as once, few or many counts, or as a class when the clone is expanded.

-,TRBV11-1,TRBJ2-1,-,TGTGCCAGCAGCCGTACACAGGGCTCCTACAATGAGCAGTTCTTC,CASSRTQGSYNEQFF
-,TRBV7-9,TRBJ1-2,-,TGTGCCAGCAGCTTTGCCAGGGGCTATGGCTACACCTTC,CASSFARGYGYTF
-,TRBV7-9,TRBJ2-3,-,TGTGCCAGCAACCGTCAGTCTCCAGATACGCAGTATTTT,CASNRQSPDTQYF
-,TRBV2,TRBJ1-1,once,TGTGCCAGCAGTCGGTTGGTTCCGAGGAACACTGAAGCTTTCTTT,CASSRLVPRNTEAFF
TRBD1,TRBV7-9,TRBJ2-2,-,TGTGCCAGCAGCCACCGGGACAGGGACACCGGGGAGCTGTTTTTT,CASSHRDRDTGELFF
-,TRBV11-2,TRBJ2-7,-,TGTGCCAGCAGCCGTCTCTACGAGCAGTACTTC,CASSRLYEQYF
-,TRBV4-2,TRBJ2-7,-,TGTGCCAGCAGCCAAGCTACGACAGGCTTGATCTACGAGCAGTACTTC,CASSQATTGLIYEQYF
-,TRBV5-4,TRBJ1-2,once,TGTGCCGTTGCAGATAACTATGGCTACACCTTC,CAVADNYGYTF
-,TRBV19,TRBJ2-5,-,TGTGCCAGTAGTGTCCGCCAAGAGACCCAGTACTTC,CASSVRQETQYF
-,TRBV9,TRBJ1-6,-,TGTGCCAGCAGCGTACTCAATTCACCCCTCCACTTT,CASSVLNSPLHF
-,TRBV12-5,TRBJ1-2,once,TGTGCTAGTGGTTTTCCCCGGGGGGGGGCCGCCTATGGCTACACCTTC,CASGFPRGGAAYGYTF
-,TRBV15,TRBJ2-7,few,TGTGCCACCAGCAAAAGCGGGCCTTACGAGCAGTACTTC,CATSKSGPYEQYF
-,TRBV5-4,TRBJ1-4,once,TGTGCCAGCAGCTTGGGGGGGGGTATGCGTAATGAAAAACTGTTTTTT,CASSLGGGMRNEKLFF
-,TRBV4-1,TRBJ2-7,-,TGCGCCAGCAGCCCAGTTAGCCGCTCCTACGAGCAGTACTTC,CASSPVSRSYEQYF
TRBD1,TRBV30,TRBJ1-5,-,TGTGCCTGGAGTCCAGGGGGCGCGGGTCAGCCCCAGCATTTT,CAWSPGGAGQPQHF
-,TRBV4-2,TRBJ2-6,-,TGTGCCAGCAGCCAAGGGAGGGGGGCCAACGTCCTGACTTTC,CASSQGRGANVLTF
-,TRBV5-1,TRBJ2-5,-,TGCGCCAGCAGCTCCGCACCAGGGGTCGGAGAGACCCAGTACTTC,CASSSAPGVGETQYF
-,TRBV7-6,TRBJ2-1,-,TGTGCCAGCAGCCGACCGGGACTTTACAATGAGCAGTTCTTC,CASSRPGLYNEQFF